One and the same sample provided the 9 T cell receptor beta chains below, sequenced in a study of T cell repertoires in cytomegalovirus infection. Antigen specificity for these receptors is unknown. TCRdb passed the reads through MiXCR, listing each CDR3 protein once. The table has about 700,000 distinct CDR3 sequences, around 32% seen once. This sample comprised cultured PBMCs, obtained from culture after CMV antigen stimulation. These receptors were obtained from a human donor in good health (CMV status not recorded). Some clones in this sample may be carry-over from other donors' samples.

The DNA of the CDR3 is TGTGCCAGCAGTCGAAGTAGCCGAGCACTATTCAATGAGCAGTTCTTC. Translating gives CASSRSSRALFNEQFF. The chain uses TRBV6-2 or TRBV6-3 and TRBJ2-1; D unresolved. The length of the CDR3 is 16 residues. V dropped 5 bases and J dropped 6 bases, with 20 bases sitting between them. Per germline, CDR1 MNHEY and CDR2 SVGEGT.

The chain uses TRBV4-1 and TRBJ1-6, with 12 bases identical to TRBD1. The CDR3 has 15 amino acids. Germline loops: CDR1 MGHRA, CDR2 YSYEKL. V gave up 1 base and J gave up 14 bases; unmatched junction bases: 6. The CDR3 here is CASSQGPGQGATLHF. The CDR3 region has the DNA TGCGCCAGCAGCCAAGGACCGGGACAGGGGGCGACCCTCCACTTT.

This rearrangement joins TRBV7-9 to TRBJ2-7, with 10 bases identical to TRBD2. V trimming: 4 bases; J trimming: 2 bases; junction bases outside the gene matches: 5. The CDR3 length is 15 residues. Germline loops: CDR1 SEHNR, CDR2 FQNEAQ (reference sequence). The CDR3 region is CASSSGLAEPYEQYF. Here the CDR3 DNA reads TGTGCCAGCAGCTCAGGACTAGCGGAGCCCTACGAGCAGTACTTC.

The DNA of the CDR3 is TGTGCCAGCAGCCGCCGTCAGGGGGCAGGTGAGCAGTTCTTC. Protein product: CASSRRQGAGEQFF. This chain joins TRBV12-3 or TRBV12-4 and TRBJ2-1, with TRBD1 matching 8 bases. CDR3 length: 14 residues. V trimming: 6 bases; J trimming: 9 bases; junction bases outside the gene matches: 10.

This chain uses TRBV27 with TRBJ2-5; D call uncertain. The CDR3 spans 14 residues. Germline assignment: CDR1 MNHEY and CDR2 SMNVEV (reference sequence). With 1 base removed from V and 3 bases from J, the gap between germline ends came to 9 bases. CDR3 sequence reads: CASSLYGFEETQYF. CDR3 bases: TGTGCCAGCAGTTTATACGGGTTCGAAGAGACCCAGTACTTC.

This chain connects TRBV7-2 to TRBJ2-7; the D gene is possibly TRBD2 (5 bases). The CDR3 is 13 residues long. Trimming took 3 bases from V and 4 from J, leaving 10 bases between them. Looked up from germline, CDR1 is SGHTA and CDR2 is FQGNSA. The CDR3 is CASSFTSAYEQYF. DNA of the CDR3: TGTGCCAGCAGCTTCACTAGTGCTTACGAGCAGTACTTC.

In its sample, this clonotype was seen many times. V gene TRBV7-8 combines with J gene TRBJ2-3; D remains ambiguous. CDR1 SGHVS and CDR2 FQNEAQ come from the germline V gene. Deletions cut 1 base from V and 6 bases from J, with 17 bases between. The length of the CDR3 is 16 residues. The CDR3 here is CASSLEASFTMDTQYF. The CDR3 coding sequence is TGTGCCAGCAGCTTAGAGGCTAGTTTTACGATGGATACGCAGTATTTT.

This clonotype was observed at least ten times. The V call is TRBV7-2, the J call TRBJ2-5; 8 bases align to TRBD1. Germline CDR1 and CDR2: SGHTA and FQGNSA. Losses at the gene ends were 5 bases for V and 5 bases for J; bases not matched to a gene: 13. The CDR3 spans 16 residues. This CDR3 reads CASSPPRGTGFETQYF. CDR3 nucleotide sequence: TGTGCCAGCAGCCCGCCCCGGGGGACAGGTTTCGAGACCCAGTACTTC.

This chain links TRBV28 with TRBJ2-3, with D possibly called TRBD1 or TRBD2 (5 bases each). Trimming took 11 bases from V and 0 from J, leaving 15 bases between them. CDR1 and CDR2 (germline): MDHEN, SYDVKM. CDR3 length equals 14 residues. The CDR3: CASCWGSSTDTQYF. In DNA form, the CDR3 reads TGTGCCTCCTGTTGGGGGTCTAGCACAGATACGCAGTATTTT.